What follows are 14 T cell receptor beta chains derived from one specimen sequenced in a study of T cells in localized non-small cell lung cancer. The table came from immunoSEQ multiplex PCR; TCRdb's copy has only in-frame clones and leaves some out. The sample contains tens of thousands of clones, 75% to 95% of which appear only once. Sequencing used peripheral blood, obtained before any cancer treatment. These receptors were obtained from a female donor over 55 with stage II squamous cell lung carcinoma.

This chain joins TRBV10-2 and TRBJ2-1, with 7 bases matching TRBD2. The CDR3 spans 14 residues. With V trimmed by 8 bases and J by 4 bases, 8 bases remained unmatched. Germline CDR1 WSHSY, CDR2 SAAADI. The CDR3 DNA is TGCGCCAGCGGACGGAGGCGGGAGTACAATGAGCAGTTCTTC. Amino acid sequence: CASGRRREYNEQFF.

This rearrangement joins TRBV27 to TRBJ1-1; possible D gene TRBD1, 6 bases. Germline V gene data show CDR1 as MNHEY and CDR2 as SMNVEV (reference sequence). Trimming left V 2 bases short and J 0 bases short, with 13 bases between. The CDR3 loop spans 16 amino acids. The DNA for the CDR3 is TGTGCCAGCAGTTTAGATGGACAGAGTTTGAACACTGAAGCTTTCTTT. It encodes CASSLDGQSLNTEAFF.

The rearrangement joins TRBV7-6 to TRBJ1-4, with 7 bases matching TRBD1. Germline V gives CDR1 SGHVS, CDR2 FNYEAQ. There are 14 residues in the CDR3. V lost 5 bases, J lost 4 bases, and 4 bases stayed unmatched. In nucleotides, the CDR3 is TGTGCCAGCAGCCCCGGGACAGATAATGAAAAACTGTTTTTT. Translation gives CASSPGTDNEKLFF.

J is TRBJ1-1 and V is TRBV5-1; D not certain. The CDR3 is 13 amino acids. V was shortened by 0 bases and J by 1 base, with 4 bases between the two germline ends. Looked up from germline, CDR1 is SGHRS and CDR2 is YFSETQ. CDR3 bases: TGCGCCAGCAGCTTGGAACAGAACACTGAAGCTTTCTTT. Its translation is CASSLEQNTEAFF.

The chain couples TRBV10-2 to TRBJ2-7, with D maybe TRBD1 (6 bases). The CDR3 is made up of 15 amino acids. The V end lost 6 bases, the J end lost 2 bases, and 17 bases lay between the germline ends. Germline V gene lookup returns CDR1 WSHSY and CDR2 SAAADI. In nucleotides, the CDR3 is TGCGCCAGCAGCCGCCCGGTTGGGGGCACCTACGAGCAGTACTTC. This gives the protein CASSRPVGGTYEQYF.

This chain links TRBV7-9 with TRBJ2-3; D unclear. Between the trimmed V and J ends, which lost 1 base and 3 bases, there was a span of 2 bases. The germline CDR1 and CDR2 sequences are SEHNR and FQNEAQ (reference sequence). The CDR3 is made up of 12 amino acids. The CDR3 region is CASSLGTDTQYF. CDR3 bases: TGTGCCAGCAGCTTAGGAACAGATACGCAGTATTTT.

The chain carries TRBV18 and TRBJ1-3; D not resolved. Germline CDR1 is KGHSH and CDR2 is LQKENI. V lost 2 bases to trimming and J lost 0 bases, with 8 bases between them. The CDR3 extends over 15 amino acids. The CDR3 bases are TGTGCCAGCTCACCATCGGTTTACTCTGGAAACACCATATATTTT. It encodes CASSPSVYSGNTIYF.

V is TRBV5-1 and J is TRBJ2-1; TRBD1 matches 10 bases. This CDR3 has 15 amino acids. CDR1 is SGHRS and CDR2 is YFSETQ in the germline V gene. The trim removed 4 bases at V and 12 bases at J, leaving 13 bases unmatched. CDR3 sequence reads: CASSPGGDRGSGQFF. The CDR3 DNA sequence: TGCGCCAGCAGCCCCGGGGGGGACAGGGGTTCGGGGCAGTTCTTC. The full variable domain, its missing parts supplied by reference TRBV5-1 and TRBJ2-1, is KAGVTQTPRYLIKTRGQQVTLSCSPISGHRSVSWYQQTPGQGLQFLFEYFSETQRNKGNFPGRFSGRQFSNSRSEMNVSTLELGDSALYLCASSPGGDRGSGQFFGPGTRLTVL.

This clone occurred once. The genes are TRBV30 and TRBJ2-7; TRBD2 aligns across 9 bases. Germline values: CDR1 GTSNPN, CDR2 SVGIG (reference sequence). The J segment lost 1 base and the V segment lost 0 bases, leaving 1 base of the junction unmatched. The CDR3 is 14 amino acids. The CDR3 bases are TGTGCCTGGAGTGTTCTAGCGGGGTCCTACGAGCAGTACTTC. Amino acids: CAWSVLAGSYEQYF.

This clone was counted a single time. The V and J genes are TRBV2 and TRBJ1-1, with D possibly matching TRBD1 (5 bases). The V gene's germline CDR1 is SNHLY and CDR2 FYNNEI. V was cut by 7 bases and J by 10 bases, with 16 bases left in between. The CDR3 extends over 12 amino acids. This CDR3 is CASTPSGGVAFF. The CDR3, as DNA: TGTGCCAGCACCCCATCGGGGGGTGTAGCTTTCTTT.

The rearrangement uses TRBV19 and TRBJ2-1; weak D call: TRBD2 (6 bases). Germline CDR1 LNHDA, CDR2 SQIVND (reference sequence). The CDR3 runs to 11 residues. The V and J ends lost 4 bases and 10 bases respectively, with 8 bases between them. CDR3 nucleotides: TGTGCCAGTAGTAATGCGGGAGAGCAGTTCTTC. Encoded protein: CASSNAGEQFF. Using reference TRBV19 and TRBJ2-1 for the parts outside the CDR3, the full variable domain is DGGITQSPKYLFRKEGQNVTLSCEQNLNHDAMYWYRQDPGQGLRLIYYSQIVNDFQKGDIAEGYSVSREKKESFPLTVTSAQKNPTAFYLCASSNAGEQFFGPGTRLTVL.

The chain combines TRBV30 with TRBJ2-7; TRBD1 agrees at 12 bases. The CDR3 totals 14 residues. After removal of 5 bases from V and 4 bases from J, the junction contained 6 bases not matched to a gene. Germline-derived CDR1 and CDR2 are GTSNPN and SVGIG (reference sequence). CDR3 loop: CAWEGQGALYEQYF. DNA for the CDR3: TGTGCCTGGGAGGGACAGGGGGCTTTGTACGAGCAGTACTTC.

This rearrangement joins TRBV20-1 to TRBJ1-1; the D is unclear. Looked up from germline, CDR1 is DFQATT and CDR2 is SNEGSKA (reference sequence). The CDR3 sequence is 10 residues long. The germline V and J ends were trimmed by 6 bases and 5 bases, with 7 bases remaining between them. CDR3 in DNA: TGCAGTGCAAAGCAGACTGAAGCTTTCTTT. Its protein product is CSAKQTEAFF.

This clone was found once. The rearrangement links TRBV7-9 to TRBJ1-4; possible D gene TRBD1, 6 bases. The CDR3 consists of 15 residues. V lost 5 bases to trimming and J lost 6 bases, with 16 bases between them. The germline CDR1 and CDR2 sequences are SEHNR and FQNEAQ (reference sequence). The CDR3, as DNA: TGTGCCAGCAGCCCCGGTACAGGGTACTATGAAAAACTGTTTTTT. Translating it yields CASSPGTGYYEKLFF. The full variable domain, completed using reference TRBV7-9 and TRBJ1-4, is DTGVSQNPRHKITKRGQNVTFRCDPISEHNRLYWYRQTLGQGPEFLTYFQNEAQLEKSRLLSDRFSAERPKGSFSTLEIQRTEQGDSAMYLCASSPGTGYYEKLFFGSGTQLSVL.